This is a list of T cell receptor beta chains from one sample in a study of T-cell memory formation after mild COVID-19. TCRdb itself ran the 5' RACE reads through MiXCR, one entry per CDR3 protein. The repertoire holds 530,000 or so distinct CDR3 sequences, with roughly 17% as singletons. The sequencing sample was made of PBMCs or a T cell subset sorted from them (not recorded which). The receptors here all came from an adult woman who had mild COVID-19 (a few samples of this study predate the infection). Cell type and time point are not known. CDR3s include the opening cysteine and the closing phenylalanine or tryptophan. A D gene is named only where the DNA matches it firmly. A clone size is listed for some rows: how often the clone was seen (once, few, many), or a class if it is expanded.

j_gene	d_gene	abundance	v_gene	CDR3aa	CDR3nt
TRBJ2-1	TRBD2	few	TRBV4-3	CASSRTSGTGDEQFF	TGCGCCAGCAGCCGGACTAGCGGGACAGGCGATGAGCAGTTCTTC
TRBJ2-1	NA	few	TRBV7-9	CASSFGPEFF	TGTGCCAGCAGCTTCGGGCCCGAGTTCTTC
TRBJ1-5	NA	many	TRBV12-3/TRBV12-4	CASSRGENQPQHF	TGTGCCAGCAGTCGGGGGGAAAATCAGCCCCAGCATTTT
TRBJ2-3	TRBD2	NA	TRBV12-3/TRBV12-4	CASSLFLAGGTDTQYF	TGTGCCAGCAGTCTATTTCTAGCGGGGGGCACAGATACGCAGTATTTT
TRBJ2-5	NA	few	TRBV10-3	CAISFRGQETQYF	TGTGCCATCAGCTTTCGGGGGCAAGAGACCCAGTACTTC
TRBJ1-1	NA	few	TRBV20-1	CSARDKGMRTEAFF	TGCAGTGCTAGAGATAAGGGGATGAGGACTGAAGCTTTCTTT
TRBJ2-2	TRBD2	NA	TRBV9	CASSVGTPTRGLAGSNTGELFF	TGTGCCAGCAGCGTAGGAACCCCAACTCGCGGACTAGCGGGGTCGAACACCGGGGAGCTGTTTTTT
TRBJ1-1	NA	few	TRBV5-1	CASGGSGYTEAFF	TGCGCCAGCGGCGGGTCGGGGTACACTGAAGCTTTCTTT
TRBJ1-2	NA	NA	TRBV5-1	CASSLQAQGNYGYTF	TGCGCCAGCAGCTTGCAGGCCCAGGGGAACTATGGCTACACCTTC
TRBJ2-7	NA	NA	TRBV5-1	CASSLMREAYEQYF	TGCGCCAGCAGCTTAATGAGGGAAGCCTACGAGCAGTACTTC
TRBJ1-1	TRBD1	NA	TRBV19	CASSIVGQGSTEAFF	TGTGCCAGTAGTATAGTCGGACAGGGGAGCACTGAAGCTTTCTTT
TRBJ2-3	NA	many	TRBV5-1	CASSLDRAATDTQYF	TGCGCCAGCAGCTTGGACCGGGCGGCCACAGATACGCAGTATTTT
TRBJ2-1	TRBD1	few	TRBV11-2	CASSLAAAGGPDEQFF	TGTGCCAGCAGCTTAGCCGCGGCAGGGGGTCCGGATGAGCAGTTCTTC
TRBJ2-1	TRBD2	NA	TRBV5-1	CASSLGPGLDTYNEQFF	TGCGCCAGCAGCTTGGGCCCGGGACTAGACACCTACAATGAGCAGTTCTTC
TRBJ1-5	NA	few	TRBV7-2	CASSLEAAINQPQHF	TGTGCCAGCAGCTTAGAGGCTGCGATCAATCAGCCCCAGCATTTT
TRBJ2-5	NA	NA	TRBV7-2	CASSVFRPAQETQYF	TGTGCCAGCAGCGTCTTTCGACCAGCCCAAGAGACCCAGTACTTC
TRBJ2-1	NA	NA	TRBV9	CASSVEDFPNSYNEQFF	TGTGCCAGCAGCGTAGAAGATTTCCCCAACTCCTACAATGAGCAGTTCTTC
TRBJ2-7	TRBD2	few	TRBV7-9	CASSSGLVVGEQYF	TGTGCCAGCAGCTCGGGACTAGTGGTTGGCGAGCAGTACTTC
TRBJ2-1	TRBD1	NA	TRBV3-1	CASSPLYRGFTANNEQFF	TGTGCCAGCAGCCCCCTTTACAGGGGCTTTACCGCCAACAATGAGCAGTTCTTC
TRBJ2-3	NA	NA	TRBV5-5	CASSLPQGTSTDTQYF	TGTGCCAGCAGCTTGCCACAGGGAACTAGCACAGATACGCAGTATTTT
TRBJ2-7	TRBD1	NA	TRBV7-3	CASSRTGTGSYEQYF	TGTGCCAGCAGCCGGACCGGGACAGGCTCCTACGAGCAGTACTTC
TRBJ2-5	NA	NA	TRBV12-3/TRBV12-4	CASSFPAQGKETQYF	TGTGCCAGCAGTTTCCCTGCGCAGGGAAAAGAGACCCAGTACTTC